The present entry profiles one T cell receptor beta chain with its context. The antigen remains undetermined. This record belongs to a study of shared clonotypes between healthy human individuals. Study information: Contributing individuals were a couple of females and a few males aged 18 to 49. Overall study results and limits: Clonotype sharing among donors, it was expected, would be affected by sequencing depth.

Several immunoSEQ plates held equal portions of the genomic DNA taken from each subset. Sequencing was performed with immunoSEQ multiplex PCR; in TCRdb, only in-frame clones are kept and a portion is missing. This table has millions of clones, roughly 95% appearing once. This CDR3 spans 14 amino acids. Germline CDR1 is MDHEN and CDR2 is SYDVKM. V gave up 10 bases and J gave up 7 bases; unmatched junction bases: 12. Sequencing was performed on naive CD4+ T cells sorted from blood. As for subset: CD45RA+ positively selected. This sequence originates from a man aged 18 to 35 in good health. The chain combines TRBV28 with TRBJ1-5; 8 bases agree with TRBD1. CDR3 coding DNA: TGTGCCATTGGGCGGACAGGGAAGTCCCAGCCCCAGCATTTT. Its protein is CAIGRTGKSQPQHF.